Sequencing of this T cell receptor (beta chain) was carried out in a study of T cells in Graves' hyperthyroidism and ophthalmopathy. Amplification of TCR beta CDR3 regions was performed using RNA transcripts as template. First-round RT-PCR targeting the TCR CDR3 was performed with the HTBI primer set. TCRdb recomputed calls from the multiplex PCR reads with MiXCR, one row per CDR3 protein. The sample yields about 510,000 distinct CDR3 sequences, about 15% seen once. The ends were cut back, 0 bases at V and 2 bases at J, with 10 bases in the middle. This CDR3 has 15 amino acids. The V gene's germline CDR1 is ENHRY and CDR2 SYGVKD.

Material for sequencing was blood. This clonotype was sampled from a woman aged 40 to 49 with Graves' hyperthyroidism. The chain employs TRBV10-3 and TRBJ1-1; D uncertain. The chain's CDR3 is CAISESGGINTEAFF. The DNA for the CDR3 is TGTGCCATCAGTGAGTCAGGAGGGATTAACACTGAAGCTTTCTTT.